Below, 13 T cell receptor beta chains from the same sample are listed, as sequenced in a study of T cell responses to AZD1222 COVID-19 vaccine. This table comes from immunoSEQ multiplex PCR, and its TCRdb copy is limited to in-frame clones, with some not included. The sample has 100,000 to 150,000 clones, roughly 90% seen once. Sample: peripheral blood, taken 28 days after the second AZD1222 dose. Receptors were obtained from an adult who received the AZD1222 COVID-19 vaccine.

The gene calls are TRBV5-4 and TRBJ2-2; D remains unclear. This CDR3 region has 12 residues. V was cut by 4 bases and J by 7 bases, with 8 bases left in between. CDR1 and CDR2 (germline): SGHNT, YYREEE (reference sequence). The CDR3 DNA follows: TGTGCCAGCAGCCCATCTAACGGGGAGCTGTTTTTT. Residues: CASSPSNGELFF.

The chain employs TRBV5-4 and TRBJ2-5, with 13 bases identical to TRBD2. CDR3 size: 15 residues. With 5 bases clipped from V and 2 bases from J, the junction kept 3 bases outside the gene matches. Germline CDR1 SGHNT, CDR2 YYREEE (reference sequence). CDR3 DNA: TGTGCCAGCAGTTGGGGACTAGCGGGGCAAGAGACCCAGTACTTC. Translated, it gives CASSWGLAGQETQYF.

CDR3 region: CASGPYRKEPQHF. DNA for the CDR3: TGTGCCAGCGGACCCTATCGGAAGGAGCCCCAGCATTTT. The chain joins TRBV7-2 to TRBJ1-5; D remains ambiguous. This CDR3 has 13 residues. Germline lookup yields CDR1 SGHTA and CDR2 FQGNSA. Trimming removed 8 bases at V and 8 bases at J, with 16 bases between.

This chain uses TRBV6-5 with TRBJ1-1; D might be TRBD1 (5 bases). The CDR3 runs 11 residues. CDR1 is MNHEY and CDR2 is SVGAGI in the germline V gene. Trimming stripped 8 bases from V and 8 bases from J, with 12 bases between. The CDR3 reads CASGEGSEAFF. CDR3 in DNA: TGTGCCAGCGGGGAGGGGTCGGAAGCTTTCTTT.

The J gene is TRBJ1-2, the V gene TRBV7-9; D is undetermined. Germline CDR1 reads SEHNR; CDR2 reads FQNEAQ (reference sequence). This CDR3 has 19 amino acids. The V end lost 5 bases, the J end lost 0 bases, and 25 bases lay between the germline ends. CDR3 nucleotides: TGTGCCAGCAGCAAAACTGCGGTCGTAGCAGAAAGAGCTAACTATGGCTACACCTTC. This codes for CASSKTAVVAERANYGYTF.

A single count supports this clone. The chain couples TRBV19 to TRBJ1-3; D gene ambiguous. The CDR3 is 12 residues long. V gave up 1 base and J gave up 6 bases, with 4 bases separating them. CDR1 is LNHDA, CDR2 SQIVND, per germline (reference sequence). The CDR3 sequence: CASSIVENTIYF. The CDR3 DNA is TGTGCCAGTAGTATAGTAGAAAACACCATATATTTT.

The chain is built from TRBV2 and TRBJ2-5, with 9 bases fitting TRBD1. V trimming: 6 bases; J trimming: 1 base; junction bases outside the gene matches: 0. CDR1 and CDR2 from the germline V gene are SNHLY and FYNNEI. CDR3 length: 13 residues. The CDR3 DNA follows: TGTGCCAGCAGGACAGGGGGCCAAGAGACCCAGTACTTC. Translating it yields CASRTGGQETQYF.

The chain is built from TRBV2 and TRBJ2-3; 8 positions match TRBD1. Losses at the gene ends were 5 bases for V and 0 bases for J; bases not matched to a gene: 4. Germline V gives CDR1 SNHLY, CDR2 FYNNEI. The CDR3 loop spans 15 amino acids. CDR3 bases: TGTGCCAGCAGTCAGGGGGCCCTTAGCACAGATACGCAGTATTTT. It is translated as CASSQGALSTDTQYF.

The chain is built from TRBV19 and TRBJ1-6; a weak D match, TRBD1 (5 bases). Germline assignment: CDR1 LNHDA and CDR2 SQIVND (reference sequence). The ends were cut back, 9 bases at V and 4 bases at J, with 19 bases in the middle. CDR3 length equals 16 residues. The CDR3 sequence is CASKHGQKGYNSPLHF. The CDR3 nucleotides are TGTGCCAGCAAGCACGGTCAAAAGGGGTATAATTCACCCCTCCACTTT.

V gene TRBV5-1 combines with J gene TRBJ1-2, with 11 nucleotides matching TRBD1. V trimming: 0 bases; J trimming: 7 bases; junction bases outside the gene matches: 5. The CDR3 runs to 15 residues. The germline CDR1 and CDR2 sequences are SGHRS and YFSETQ. In DNA form, the CDR3 reads TGCGCCAGCAGCTTGGAGGGACAGGGGGTGAGTGGCTACACCTTC. Protein sequence: CASSLEGQGVSGYTF.

This chain connects TRBV28 to TRBJ2-7; no reliable D call. V was trimmed by 6 bases and J by 3 bases, leaving 18 bases between them. This CDR3 contains 15 residues. CDR1 MDHEN and CDR2 SYDVKM come from the germline V gene. CDR3 DNA: TGTGCCAGCAGGCAACCCCTTGGCCGGAGCTACGAGCAGTACTTC. It codes for CASRQPLGRSYEQYF.

CDR3 loop: CASSEGQGPYNEQFF. CDR3 sequence (DNA): TGTGCCAGCAGCGAGGGACAGGGGCCCTACAATGAGCAGTTCTTC. The rearrangement joins TRBV4-2 to TRBJ2-1, with TRBD1 matching over 10 bases. J gave up 2 bases and V 5 bases, and 3 bases lay outside the gene matches. There are 15 residues in the CDR3. Germline V CDR1 and CDR2: LGHNA, YNFKEQ.

The rearrangement joins TRBV5-5 to TRBJ1-2; D unresolved. Trimming took 5 bases from V and 3 from J, leaving 17 bases between them. Germline-derived CDR1 and CDR2 are SGHKS and YYEKEE (reference sequence). The CDR3 sequence is 15 residues long. DNA for the CDR3: TGTGCCAGCAGGTTTTCTCGGGGAGCGGACTATGGCTACACCTTC. Translation gives CASRFSRGADYGYTF.